These 18 T cell receptor beta chains originate from one sample sequenced in a study of T-cell reconstitution after alpha-beta-depleted transplantation in children. Unique molecular identifiers tagged the TCRbeta library. TCRdb reprocessed the PCR reads via MiXCR and lists one record per CDR3 protein. The sample includes about 510,000 distinct CDR3 sequences, roughly an eighth of them seen just once. This specimen consisted of PBMCs, mostly from graft donor cells, obtained 180 days after TCRalphabeta/CD19-depleted stem cell transplant. The source is a female patient between 2 and 15 years old who had a stem cell transplant for aplastic anemia, so the T cells may come from the graft donor.

This clonotype has a count of ten or more. CDR3 amino acids: CASRGGRRDTGELFF. The CDR3 region has the DNA TGTGCCAGCCGGGGCGGGAGAAGGGACACCGGGGAGCTGTTTTTT. The rearrangement uses TRBV12-3 or TRBV12-4 and TRBJ2-2; 7 nucleotides align to TRBD2. V trimming: 8 bases; J trimming: 3 bases; junction bases outside the gene matches: 9. The CDR3 has 15 amino acids.

V is TRBV5-1 and J is TRBJ2-1; TRBD1 might be the D (6 bases). CDR1 and CDR2 from the germline V gene are SGHRS and YFSETQ. This CDR3 spans 15 amino acids. V lost 3 bases to trimming and J lost 3 bases, with 13 bases between them. The CDR3 region has the DNA TGCGCCAGCAGCTGCCTGGACAGCGGCTACAATGAGCAGTTCTTC. Protein: CASSCLDSGYNEQFF.

The rearrangement links TRBV28 to TRBJ1-5, with a possible D match to TRBD1 (6 bases). The CDR3 contains 14 residues. Trimming shortened V by 7 bases and J by 6 bases, and 16 bases separated the two germline ends. Germline lookup yields CDR1 MDHEN and CDR2 SYDVKM. The CDR3 DNA reads as TGTGCCAGCAAGGTCAGGGAAGGGGGTCAGCCCCAGCATTTT. Protein sequence: CASKVREGGQPQHF.

This clonotype was observed a handful of times. The V gene is TRBV20-1, the J gene TRBJ2-3; D is perhaps TRBD2 (6 bases). Germline assignment: CDR1 DFQATT and CDR2 SNEGSKA (reference sequence). The CDR3 has 16 residues. V lost 2 bases and J lost 0, with 15 bases in between. CDR3 protein: CSARPTTSPSTDTQYF. Written as DNA, the CDR3 is TGCAGTGCTAGACCAACCACTAGCCCAAGCACAGATACGCAGTATTTT.

This chain links TRBV29-1 with TRBJ2-3, with D perhaps assigned TRBD1 or TRBD2 (5 bases each). Germline V gene data show CDR1 as SQVTM and CDR2 as ANQGSEA. The CDR3 loop spans 13 amino acids. V dropped 1 base and J dropped 6 bases, with 11 bases sitting between them. The CDR3: CSVEARGRDTQYF. Written as DNA, the CDR3 is TGCAGCGTTGAAGCGAGGGGCAGGGATACGCAGTATTTT.

This clonotype came up many times. This chain links TRBV28 with TRBJ2-2, with a possible D match to TRBD2 (7 bases). Germline CDR1 reads MDHEN; CDR2 reads SYDVKM. The CDR3 totals 15 residues. The V end lost 7 bases, the J end lost 0 bases, and 12 bases lay between the germline ends. CDR3 sequence reads: CASNLGGANTGELFF. In DNA, the CDR3 is TGTGCCAGCAATCTAGGGGGGGCGAACACCGGGGAGCTGTTTTTT.

This clonotype was recorded a few times. The chain joins TRBV19 to TRBJ1-1, with a weak D call TRBD1 (5 bases). V was trimmed by 7 bases and J by 4 bases, leaving 19 bases between them. In germline, CDR1 is LNHDA, CDR2 SQIVND (reference sequence). This CDR3 comprises 15 residues. CDR3 nucleotide sequence: TGTGCCAGTATCCATGGCCAGGGTCTTTCCACTGAAGCTTTCTTT. It translates to CASIHGQGLSTEAFF.

The chain uses TRBV12-3 or TRBV12-4 and TRBJ2-1; 7 bases are shared with TRBD1. Trimming at V came to 5 bases and at J to 10 bases, leaving 17 bases not matched to a gene. The CDR3 has 16 amino acids. In nucleotides, the CDR3 is TGTGCCAGCAGTATCCCCCGGGACAGATTGGCCAGGGAGCAGTTCTTC. Its protein is CASSIPRDRLAREQFF.

The table lists this clonotype with a few counts. The chain combines TRBV4-3 with TRBJ2-7, with 7 bases aligning to TRBD1. The ends lost 1 base at V and 5 bases at J; junction bases unmatched: 5. The CDR3 is made up of 14 amino acids. Germline CDR1 is LGHNA and CDR2 is YSLEER. DNA of the CDR3: TGCGCCAGCAGCCAAGGTGGCAGGGGGAACGAGCAGTACTTC. Translation: CASSQGGRGNEQYF.

This chain connects TRBV21-1 to TRBJ2-2; the tabulated D call, TRBD2, remains unverified against the DNA. TRBV21-1 is a recognized pseudogene. The CDR3 loop spans 16 amino acids. The CDR3 DNA reads TGTGCCAGCAGCCCGCGACCCCCAGCGGGACCCGGGGAGCTGTTTTTT. It yields the protein CASSPRPPAGPGELFF.

This clonotype occurred a few times. The chain joins TRBV29-1 to TRBJ2-1; D is unresolved. Germline V gene lookup returns CDR1 SQVTM and CDR2 ANQGSEA. The CDR3 is 12 residues long. V shed 7 bases and J shed 8 bases, with 15 bases lying between them. CDR3 amino acids: CSAREQTDEQFF. Here the CDR3 DNA reads TGCAGCGCCCGCGAGCAAACAGATGAGCAGTTCTTC.

The chain links TRBV7-2 to TRBJ2-7; the match to TRBD1 covers 9 bases. This CDR3 is built from 15 residues. Trimming cost V 2 bases and J 5 bases; bases outside gene matches: 7. CDR1 and CDR2 (germline): SGHTA, FQGNSA. In nucleotides, the CDR3 is TGTGCCAGCAGCTTATCAGGACAGGGGACGGACGAGCAGTACTTC. Protein: CASSLSGQGTDEQYF.

This clonotype was seen more than once but under ten times. The chain carries TRBV6-5 and TRBJ2-5; maybe TRBD2 (6 bases). The CDR3 is made up of 16 amino acids. The V and J ends lost 0 bases and 2 bases respectively, with 13 bases between them. Germline V gene sequence: CDR1 MNHEY, CDR2 SVGAGI. CDR3 in amino acids: CASSYSRRGKQETQYF. Written as DNA, the CDR3 is TGTGCCAGCAGTTACTCGAGACGGGGGAAACAAGAGACCCAGTACTTC.

As concerns this clonotype: The junction departs from germline at one end; a sequencing error may be responsible. V and J are TRBV28 and TRBJ1-4; a weak D match, TRBD1 (5 bases). Germline V gene data show CDR1 as MDHEN and CDR2 as SYDVKM. The CDR3 length is 19 residues. CDR3 coding DNA: TGTGCCAGCAGCCCAGGGCGAGCGATAGGCCGGCCCTCTAAAGAAAAACTGTTTTTT. Its translation is CASSPGRAIGRPSKEKLFF.

The chain carries TRBV21-1 and TRBJ2-7; the table gives TRBD1 as D, unverified against the DNA. TRBV21-1 is given as a pseudogene. The CDR3 runs to 18 residues. The CDR3 DNA follows: TGTGCCAGCAGCAACCCTAAGGGGCACGAGGGGTTGTGCTACGAGCAGTACGTC. This sequence encodes CASSNPKGHEGLCYEQYV.

This clonotype was counted between two and nine times. The chain links TRBV7-2 to TRBJ2-3; 10 bases agree with TRBD2. Germline CDR1 is SGHTA and CDR2 is FQGNSA. The V segment lost 4 bases and the J segment 7 bases; nucleotides outside the gene matches: 11. The CDR3 contains 16 residues. The CDR3 region has the DNA TGTGCCAGCAGCTCGGCGTGGGTAGCGGGAGGTTATACGCAGTATTTT. Protein product: CASSSAWVAGGYTQYF. Looking up the rest from reference TRBV7-2 and TRBJ2-3 gives the full variable domain: GAGVSQSPSNKVTEKGKDVELRCDPISGHTALYWYRQSLGQGLEFLIYFQGNSAPDKSGLPSDRFSAERTGGSVSTLTIQRTQQEDSAVYLCASSSAWVAGGYTQYFGPGTRLTVL.

In its sample, this clonotype was seen a few times. The J gene is TRBJ2-6, the V gene TRBV7-6; 9 bases fit TRBD2. Germline lookup yields CDR1 SGHVS and CDR2 FNYEAQ. J was trimmed by 5 bases and V by 3 bases; bases with no gene match: 2. This CDR3 is built from 15 residues. The CDR3 DNA reads TGTGCCAGCAGCTTTGCTAGCGGGAGGGCCAACGTCCTGACTTTC. This translates into CASSFASGRANVLTF.

This clonotype was observed many times. This chain connects TRBV6-1 to TRBJ2-3; tentatively, D is TRBD2 (5 bases). Germline loops: CDR1 MNHNS, CDR2 SASEGT. V was trimmed by 5 bases and J by 0 bases, leaving 12 bases between them. This CDR3 region has 15 residues. The CDR3 DNA follows: TGTGCCAGCAGTAGAGCGGTAGCTAGCACAGATACGCAGTATTTT. Its protein is CASSRAVASTDTQYF.